Shown below are 3 T cell receptor beta chains from a single sample sequenced in a study of naive and memory T cell subsets. The library had UMIs added by 3' ligation of an oligonucleotide to TCR cDNA. Ligated cDNA underwent four rounds of PCR with nested alpha and beta constant region primers and SP2. TCRdb passed the UMI-ligation and nested PCR reads through MiXCR, listing each CDR3 protein once. In the table there are about 26,000 distinct CDR3 sequences, 5.2% of which are singletons. Sequencing input: blood. Receptor source: an adult in good health.

This clonotype was counted many times. This rearrangement joins TRBV25-1 to TRBJ2-5, with TRBD2 matching over 8 bases. Germline lookup yields CDR1 MGHDK and CDR2 SYGVNS. The ends lost 3 bases at V and 14 bases at J; junction bases unmatched: 11. This CDR3 region has 13 residues. The CDR3 region has the DNA TGTGCCAGCAGTGATAGCTCTGCGGGAGGTATCTACTTC. Encoded protein: CASSDSSAGGIYF.

There are a few counts of this clonotype. The chain is built from TRBV15 and TRBJ1-2, with TRBD1 matching 9 bases. CDR1 is LNHNV and CDR2 is YYDKDF in the germline V gene (reference sequence). There are 16 residues in the CDR3. Trimming at V came to 4 bases and at J to 1 base, leaving 7 bases not matched to a gene. CDR3 DNA: TGTGCCACCAGCAAACAGGGGGCAATTTGTAACTATGGCTACACCTTC. The encoded protein is CATSKQGAICNYGYTF.

Many counts were recorded for this clonotype. This chain connects TRBV18 to TRBJ1-1; D is unresolved. Germline V CDR1 and CDR2: KGHSH, LQKENI. The ends were cut back, 6 bases at V and 1 base at J, with 9 bases in the middle. The CDR3 is made up of 13 amino acids. The CDR3 is CASSPTSNTEAFF. The CDR3, as DNA: TGTGCCAGCTCGCCTACATCGAACACTGAAGCTTTCTTT.